A selection of T cell receptor beta chains follows, all from one sample in a study of T cell responses to AZD1222 COVID-19 vaccine. This table comes from immunoSEQ multiplex PCR, and its TCRdb copy is limited to in-frame clones, with some not included. The table records 85,000 to 120,000 clones, about 90% of them present only once. The material sequenced was peripheral blood, taken 28 days after the second AZD1222 dose. These receptors originate from an adult who received the AZD1222 COVID-19 vaccine. Both conserved end residues are part of each CDR3. The order of the fields is CDR3 protein, CDR3 DNA, D gene, J gene, V gene. D genes are given only for firm matches.

CASGNVGRGDTIYF	TGTGCCAGTGGAAATGTCGGCAGGGGGGACACCATATATTTT	TRBD1	TRBJ1-3	TRBV19
CASSGGRGQSGYTF	TGTGCCAGCAGCGGTGGCAGGGGGCAGAGTGGCTACACCTTC	TRBD1	TRBJ1-2	TRBV25-1
CASSSEGSNQPQHF	TGCGCCAGCAGCTCAGAAGGGTCCAATCAGCCCCAGCATTTT	-	TRBJ1-5	TRBV4-1
CAWSRNYEQYF	TGTGCCTGGAGCAGGAACTACGAGCAGTACTTC	-	TRBJ2-7	TRBV30
CASSLVPMSDQPQHF	TGTGCCAGCAGCTTGGTCCCGATGTCCGACCAGCCCCAGCATTTT	-	TRBJ1-5	TRBV5-5
CASSYSGGKTEAFF	TGTGCCAGCAGTTATAGTGGGGGTAAGACTGAAGCTTTCTTT	-	TRBJ1-1	TRBV6-5
CASSIPGQGSYEQYF	TGTGCCAGCAGCATCCCGGGACAGGGGAGCTACGAGCAGTACTTC	TRBD1	TRBJ2-7	TRBV7-2
CASSELQPQGTQYF	TGTGCCAGCAGTGAACTCCAGCCTCAGGGGACCCAGTACTTC	-	TRBJ2-5	TRBV6-1
CASSLVEDTEAFF	TGCGCCAGCAGCTTGGTGGAGGACACTGAAGCTTTCTTT	-	TRBJ1-1	TRBV5-1
CASSYGAGYQPQHF	TGTGCCAGCAGTTACGGGGCAGGATATCAGCCCCAGCATTTT	-	TRBJ1-5	TRBV6-2/TRBV6-3
CASTSHSGAYEQYF	TGCGCCAGCACGTCCCATTCAGGGGCCTACGAGCAGTACTTC	-	TRBJ2-7	TRBV5-1
CASRFSSARAYEQYF	TGCGCCAGCAGGTTCAGCAGTGCCAGGGCATACGAGCAGTACTTC	-	TRBJ2-7	TRBV4-1
CASSAFGGTVNEKLFF	TGTGCCAGCAGTGCTTTCGGTGGGACAGTTAATGAAAAACTGTTTTTT	TRBD1	TRBJ1-4	TRBV2
CASRGEGLNYGYTF	TGCGCCAGCAGGGGCGAGGGCCTTAACTATGGCTACACCTTC	-	TRBJ1-2	TRBV5-1
CASSPNKGGEQYF	TGTGCCAGCTCACCAAATAAAGGGGGCGAGCAGTACTTC	-	TRBJ2-7	TRBV18